These 20 T cell receptor beta chains share one sample of origin, sequenced in a study of CD8 T cells in ankylosing spondylitis. The antigens these receptors bind are not known. General study findings and limits: Among TCR beta sequences, a motif of several highly homologous variants appeared characteristic of ankylosing spondylitis blood.

MiXCR, run by TCRdb on the 5' RACE reads, gives a single entry per CDR3 protein. The data contain hundreds of thousands of distinct CDR3 sequences, 10% to 15% of them singletons. The sequencing input was blood, either unsorted or a sorted T cell fraction (not recorded which). These receptors were obtained from a male donor with ankylosing spondylitis.

This clonotype has just a few counts. The gene calls are TRBV20-1 and TRBJ2-2; 9 bases agree with TRBD2. Germline CDR1 reads DFQATT; CDR2 reads SNEGSKA (reference sequence). With V trimmed by 0 bases and J by 6 bases, 5 bases remained unmatched. The length of the CDR3 is 15 residues. This chain's CDR3 is CSARDQLAGAGELFF. CDR3 DNA: TGCAGTGCTAGAGATCAACTAGCGGGTGCCGGGGAGCTGTTTTTT.

This chain uses TRBV5-1 with TRBJ2-3; D possibly uses TRBD1 or TRBD2 (6 bases each). The CDR3 length is 16 residues. The V end lost 4 bases, the J end lost 2 bases, and 17 bases lay between the germline ends. Germline V CDR1 and CDR2: SGHRS, YFSETQ. The CDR3 here is CASSPDRSGATDTQYF. The CDR3 DNA follows: TGCGCCAGCAGCCCCGACAGGTCGGGGGCCACAGATACGCAGTATTTT.

This sequence joins TRBV5-1 and TRBJ2-2, with 9 positions matching TRBD2. The germline V gene has CDR1 SGHRS and CDR2 YFSETQ. The CDR3 has 15 amino acids. Trimming cost V 0 bases and J 6 bases; bases outside gene matches: 3. CDR3 region: CASSLDAGGPGELFF. The CDR3 DNA reads as TGCGCCAGCAGCTTGGACGCGGGAGGGCCCGGGGAGCTGTTTTTT.

This clonotype showed up many times. The chain combines TRBV7-2 with TRBJ1-5; no firm D call. V lost 1 base and J lost 4, with 17 bases in between. CDR1 and CDR2 (germline): SGHTA, FQGNSA. This CDR3 is 17 amino acids long. CDR3 in amino acids: CASSLGPGLRSNQPQHF. The CDR3 bases are TGTGCCAGCAGCTTAGGACCTGGACTCCGGTCGAATCAGCCCCAGCATTTT.

The chain carries TRBV10-3 and TRBJ2-4; D perhaps matches TRBD2 (5 bases). V was cut by 3 bases and J by 0 bases, with 12 bases left in between. CDR3 length: 16 residues. Germline CDR1 is ENHRY and CDR2 is SYGVKD. The CDR3 here is CAISEGRTLAKNIQYF. CDR3 nucleotide sequence: TGTGCCATCAGTGAAGGCCGGACTTTAGCCAAAAACATTCAGTACTTC.

This chain connects TRBV10-3 to TRBJ2-6; D gene ambiguous. Between the trimmed V and J ends, which lost 6 bases and 14 bases, there was a span of 14 bases. The CDR3 consists of 12 residues. CDR1 is ENHRY and CDR2 is SYGVKD in the germline V gene. CDR3 in amino acids: CAISLESSILTF. The CDR3 region has the DNA TGTGCCATCAGCCTTGAAAGTAGCATCCTGACTTTC.

This clonotype was picked up many times. The chain joins TRBV7-9 to TRBJ1-1; D gene unclear. Trimming pared 1 base from V and 7 bases from J, leaving 7 bases between. Germline V gene lookup returns CDR1 SEHNR and CDR2 FQNEAQ (reference sequence). The CDR3 contains 12 residues. The CDR3 region is CASSLGRNEAFF. For the CDR3, the DNA is TGTGCCAGCAGCTTAGGCAGGAATGAAGCTTTCTTT.

There are a few counts of this clonotype. The rearrangement joins TRBV9 to TRBJ2-3; D uncertain. Between the trimmed V and J ends, which lost 0 bases and 8 bases, there was a span of 16 bases. CDR3 length: 15 residues. Germline CDR1 reads SGDLS; CDR2 reads YYNGEE. CDR3 nucleotides: TGTGCCAGCAGCGTAGACCCTCAGGAACTATCTACGCAGTATTTT. Protein: CASSVDPQELSTQYF.

V and J are TRBV20-1 and TRBJ2-7; D is unclear. Trimming removed 8 bases at V and 7 bases at J, with 27 bases between. CDR1 and CDR2 from the germline V gene are DFQATT and SNEGSKA (reference sequence). The CDR3 sequence is 15 residues long. CDR3 DNA: TGCAGTACCAATCCTTCTAGATTCCGTATAGGGGAGCAGTACTTC. Its translation: CSTNPSRFRIGEQYF.

This clonotype was detected a few times. This chain uses TRBV15 with TRBJ2-7, with a weak D call TRBD1 (5 bases). The V and J ends lost 1 base and 5 bases respectively, with 12 bases between them. This CDR3 comprises 14 residues. Germline CDR1 is LNHNV and CDR2 is YYDKDF (reference sequence). The CDR3 DNA reads TGTGCCACCAGCAGAGGCTCTAGGGGCAACGAGCAGTACTTC. Translated: CATSRGSRGNEQYF.

The CDR3, as DNA: TGTGCCATGGCGGGGGGACCTCGCTCCTACGAGCAGTACTTC. Amino acid sequence: CAMAGGPRSYEQYF. The rearrangement uses TRBV6-1 and TRBJ2-7; TRBD2 agrees at 8 bases. The CDR3 has 14 residues. Germline-derived CDR1 and CDR2 are MNHNS and SASEGT. The trim removed 10 bases at V and 0 bases at J, leaving 8 bases unmatched.

This clonotype has at least ten counts. This chain links TRBV20-1 with TRBJ2-7, with D perhaps matching TRBD2 (6 bases). The CDR3 covers 14 residues. Trimming left V 6 bases short and J 3 bases short, with 18 bases between. CDR1 DFQATT and CDR2 SNEGSKA come from the germline V gene (reference sequence). The CDR3 bases are TGCAGTGCGCTAAAGCCGGGACTGCGCTACGAGCAGTACTTC. Translating gives CSALKPGLRYEQYF.

This clonotype was recorded many times. This rearrangement joins TRBV20-1 to TRBJ2-7; 8 bases are a match to TRBD2. The junction had 3 bases not matched to a gene; V was cut back by 5 bases and J by 0 bases. The CDR3 consists of 13 residues. CDR1 is DFQATT and CDR2 is SNEGSKA in the germline V gene (reference sequence). CDR3 nucleotide sequence: TGCAGTGCTGAGCGGGGGAGCTCCTACGAGCAGTACTTC. It translates to CSAERGSSYEQYF.

This clonotype occurred a few times. The chain uses TRBV3-1 and TRBJ2-7, with 9 bases identical to TRBD2. This CDR3 contains 15 residues. Looked up from germline, CDR1 is LGHDT and CDR2 is YNNKEL (reference sequence). V shed 6 bases, J shed 0 bases, and the junction held 6 bases outside the gene matches. This CDR3 reads CASSASGRSSYEQYF. DNA of the CDR3: TGTGCCAGCAGTGCCAGCGGGAGGAGCTCCTACGAGCAGTACTTC.

In its sample, this clonotype was seen a few times. The chain is built from TRBV6-5 and TRBJ1-2, with D perhaps matching TRBD1 (5 bases). This CDR3 spans 13 amino acids. Trimming shortened V by 2 bases and J by 8 bases, and 12 bases separated the two germline ends. Germline-derived CDR1 and CDR2 are MNHEY and SVGAGI. The CDR3 DNA is TGTGCCAGCAGTTACGGGGGTCGACGGGGCTACACCTTC. Its protein product is CASSYGGRRGYTF.

In this sample, this clonotype turned up many times. The chain links TRBV7-2 to TRBJ1-2; D is unresolved. V was cut by 5 bases and J by 5 bases, with 12 bases left in between. Per germline, CDR1 SGHTA and CDR2 FQGNSA. The CDR3 length is 13 residues. CDR3 DNA: TGTGCCAGCAGCCCCCGGCCAGCATATGGCTACACCTTC. It yields the protein CASSPRPAYGYTF. Combining the CDR3 with reference TRBV7-2 and TRBJ1-2 gives the whole variable domain GAGVSQSPSNKVTEKGKDVELRCDPISGHTALYWYRQSLGQGLEFLIYFQGNSAPDKSGLPSDRFSAERTGGSVSTLTIQRTQQEDSAVYLCASSPRPAYGYTFGSGTRLTVV.

Ten or more counts support this clonotype. The chain couples TRBV29-1 to TRBJ2-2; 9 bases line up with TRBD1. After removal of 4 bases from V and 10 bases from J, the junction contained 19 bases not matched to a gene. The germline V gene has CDR1 SQVTM and CDR2 ANQGSEA. This CDR3 has 17 amino acids. The CDR3 bases are TGCAGCGTTGGTTCCAGTCTTGGGAACAGGGGGCGCGAGGAGCTGTTTTTT. It specifies CSVGSSLGNRGREELFF.

The V call is TRBV5-1, the J call TRBJ2-1; D gene uncertain. V was cut by 3 bases and J by 1 base, with 11 bases left in between. From germline, CDR1 is SGHRS and CDR2 YFSETQ. CDR3 length: 15 amino acids. CDR3 sequence: CASSSDRPSYNEQFF. CDR3 sequence (DNA): TGCGCCAGCAGCTCGGACCGCCCGTCCTACAATGAGCAGTTCTTC.

This chain links TRBV7-2 with TRBJ1-2, with 8 bases identical to TRBD1. The CDR3 consists of 17 residues. V lost 5 bases to trimming and J lost 4 bases; unmatched junction nucleotides: 15. The germline gives CDR1 SGHTA, CDR2 FQGNSA. CDR3 region: CASSLLTRGRWSYGYTF. The CDR3 bases are TGTGCCAGCAGCCTTTTAACCAGGGGGCGGTGGAGCTATGGCTACACCTTC.

This clonotype was counted many times. The J gene is TRBJ2-1, the V gene TRBV5-1; D is tentatively TRBD1 or TRBD2 (6 bases each). This CDR3 region has 15 residues. Per the germline V gene, CDR1 is SGHRS and CDR2 is YFSETQ. Trimming shortened V by 0 bases and J by 2 bases, and 9 bases separated the two germline ends. The CDR3 nucleotides are TGCGCCAGCAGCTTGGCGGGGGCGACCTACAATGAGCAGTTCTTC. Translating gives CASSLAGATYNEQFF.